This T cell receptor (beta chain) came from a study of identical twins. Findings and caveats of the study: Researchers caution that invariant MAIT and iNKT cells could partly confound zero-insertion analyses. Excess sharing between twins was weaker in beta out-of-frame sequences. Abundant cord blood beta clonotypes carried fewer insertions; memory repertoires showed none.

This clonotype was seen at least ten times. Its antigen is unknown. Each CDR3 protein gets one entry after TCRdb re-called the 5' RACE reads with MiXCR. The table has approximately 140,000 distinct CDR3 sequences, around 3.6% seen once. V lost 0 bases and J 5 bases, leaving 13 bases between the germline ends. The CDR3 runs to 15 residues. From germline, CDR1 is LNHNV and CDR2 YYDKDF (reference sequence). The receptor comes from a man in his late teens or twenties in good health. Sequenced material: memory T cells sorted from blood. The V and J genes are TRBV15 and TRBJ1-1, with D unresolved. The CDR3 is CATSRDRGLGTEAFF. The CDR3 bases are TGTGCCACCAGCAGAGATCGAGGCCTGGGTACTGAAGCTTTCTTT.